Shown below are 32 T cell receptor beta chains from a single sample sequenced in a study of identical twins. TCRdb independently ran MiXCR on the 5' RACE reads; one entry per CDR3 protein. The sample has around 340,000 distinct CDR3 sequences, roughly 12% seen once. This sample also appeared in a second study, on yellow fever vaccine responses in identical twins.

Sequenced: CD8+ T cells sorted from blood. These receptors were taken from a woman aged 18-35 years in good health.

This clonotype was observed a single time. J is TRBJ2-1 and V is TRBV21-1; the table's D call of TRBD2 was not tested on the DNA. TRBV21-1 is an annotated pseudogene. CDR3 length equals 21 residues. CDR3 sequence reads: CASSKERLLATSGYSYNEQFF. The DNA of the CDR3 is TGTGCCAGCAGCAAAGAGCGGTTACTCGCCACTAGCGGCTATTCCTACAATGAGCAGTTCTTC.

CDR3 sequence reads: CASSVVAADTQYF. CDR3 in DNA: TGTGCCAGCAGCGTAGTGGCGGCAGATACGCAGTATTTT. This rearrangement joins TRBV9 to TRBJ2-3, with D unresolved. The CDR3 length is 13 residues. Germline-derived CDR1 and CDR2 are SGDLS and YYNGEE. Trimming took off 0 bases at V and 4 bases at J, with 6 bases between the two ends.

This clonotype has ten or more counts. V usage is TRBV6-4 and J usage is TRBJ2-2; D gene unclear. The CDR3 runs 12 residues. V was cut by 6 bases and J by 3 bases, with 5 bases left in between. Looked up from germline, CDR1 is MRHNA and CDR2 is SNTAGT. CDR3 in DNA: TGTGCCAGCAGCGAAGACACCGGGGAGCTGTTTTTT. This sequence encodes CASSEDTGELFF.

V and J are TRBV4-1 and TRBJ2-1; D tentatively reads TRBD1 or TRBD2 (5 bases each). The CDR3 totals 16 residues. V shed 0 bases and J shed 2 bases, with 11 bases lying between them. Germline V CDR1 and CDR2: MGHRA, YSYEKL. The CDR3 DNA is TGCGCCAGCAGCCAAGATAAGAGGGGCACCTACAATGAGCAGTTCTTC. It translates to CASSQDKRGTYNEQFF.

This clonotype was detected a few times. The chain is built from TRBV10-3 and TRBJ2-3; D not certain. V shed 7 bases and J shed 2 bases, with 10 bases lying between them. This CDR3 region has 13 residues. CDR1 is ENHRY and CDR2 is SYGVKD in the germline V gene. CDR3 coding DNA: TGTGCCATCATGAACCCCATCACAGATACGCAGTATTTT. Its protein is CAIMNPITDTQYF.

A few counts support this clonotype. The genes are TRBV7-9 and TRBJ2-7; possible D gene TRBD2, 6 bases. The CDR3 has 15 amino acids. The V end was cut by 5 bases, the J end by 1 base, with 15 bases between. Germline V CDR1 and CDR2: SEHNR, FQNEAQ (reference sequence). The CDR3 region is CASSIVGRNSYEQYV. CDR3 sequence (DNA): TGTGCCAGCAGCATAGTTGGGAGGAATTCCTACGAGCAGTACGTC.

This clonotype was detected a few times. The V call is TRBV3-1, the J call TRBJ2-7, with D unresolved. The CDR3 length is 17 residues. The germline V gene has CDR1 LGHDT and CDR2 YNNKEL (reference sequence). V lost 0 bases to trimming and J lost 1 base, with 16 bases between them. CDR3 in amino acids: CASSQEPWPLLSYEQYF. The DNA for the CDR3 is TGTGCCAGCAGCCAAGAACCCTGGCCCCTATTATCCTACGAGCAGTACTTC.

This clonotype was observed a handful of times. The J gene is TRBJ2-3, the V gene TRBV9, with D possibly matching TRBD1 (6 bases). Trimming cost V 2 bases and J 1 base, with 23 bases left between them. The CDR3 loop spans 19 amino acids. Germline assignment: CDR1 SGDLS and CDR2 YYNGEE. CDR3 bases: TGTGCCAGCAGCGTCCGGCCATTACTCCCGGGACACGGCACAGATACGCAGTATTTT. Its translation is CASSVRPLLPGHGTDTQYF.

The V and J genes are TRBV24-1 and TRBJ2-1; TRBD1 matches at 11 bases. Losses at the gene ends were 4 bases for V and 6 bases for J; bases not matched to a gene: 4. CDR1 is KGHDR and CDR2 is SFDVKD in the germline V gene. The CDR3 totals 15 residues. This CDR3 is CATSETGTGGNEQFF. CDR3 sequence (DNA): TGTGCCACCAGTGAAACCGGGACAGGGGGCAATGAGCAGTTCTTC.

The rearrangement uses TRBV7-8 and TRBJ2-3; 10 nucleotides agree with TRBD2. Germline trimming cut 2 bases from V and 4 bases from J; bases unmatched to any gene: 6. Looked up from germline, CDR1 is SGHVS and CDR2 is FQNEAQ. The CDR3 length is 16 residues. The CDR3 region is CASSLLASGGADTQYF. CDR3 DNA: TGTGCCAGCAGCTTATTGGCTAGCGGGGGTGCAGATACGCAGTATTTT.

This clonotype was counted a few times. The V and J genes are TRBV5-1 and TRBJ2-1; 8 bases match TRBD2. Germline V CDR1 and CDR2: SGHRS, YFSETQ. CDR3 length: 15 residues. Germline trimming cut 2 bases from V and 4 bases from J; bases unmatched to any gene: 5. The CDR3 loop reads CASSFPGLEYNEQFF. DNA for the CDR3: TGCGCCAGCAGCTTTCCGGGACTAGAATACAATGAGCAGTTCTTC.

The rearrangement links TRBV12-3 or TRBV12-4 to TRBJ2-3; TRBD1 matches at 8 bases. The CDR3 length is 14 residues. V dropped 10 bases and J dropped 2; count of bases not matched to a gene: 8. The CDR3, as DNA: TGTGCCACCCAGGACAGGGAGGCCACAGATACGCAGTATTTT. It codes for CATQDREATDTQYF.

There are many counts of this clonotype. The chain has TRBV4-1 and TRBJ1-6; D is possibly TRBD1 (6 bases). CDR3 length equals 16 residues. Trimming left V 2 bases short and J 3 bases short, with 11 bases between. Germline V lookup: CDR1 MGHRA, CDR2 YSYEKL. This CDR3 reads CASSQLTTGYNSPLHF. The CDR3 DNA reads TGCGCCAGCAGCCAATTGACGACAGGCTATAATTCACCCCTCCACTTT.

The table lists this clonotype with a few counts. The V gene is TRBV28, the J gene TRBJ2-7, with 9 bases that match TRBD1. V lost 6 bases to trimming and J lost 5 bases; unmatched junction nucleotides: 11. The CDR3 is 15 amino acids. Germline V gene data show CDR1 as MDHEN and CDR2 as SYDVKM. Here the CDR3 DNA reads TGTGCCAGCAGCCCCGGGAGGACAGGGGTTAACGAGCAGTACTTC. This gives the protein CASSPGRTGVNEQYF.

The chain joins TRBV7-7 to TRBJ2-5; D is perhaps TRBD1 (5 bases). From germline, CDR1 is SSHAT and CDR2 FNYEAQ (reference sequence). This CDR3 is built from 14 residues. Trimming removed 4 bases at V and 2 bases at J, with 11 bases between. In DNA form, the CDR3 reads TGTGCCAGCAGCTCTCGACAGTCTCAAGAGACCCAGTACTTC. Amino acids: CASSSRQSQETQYF.

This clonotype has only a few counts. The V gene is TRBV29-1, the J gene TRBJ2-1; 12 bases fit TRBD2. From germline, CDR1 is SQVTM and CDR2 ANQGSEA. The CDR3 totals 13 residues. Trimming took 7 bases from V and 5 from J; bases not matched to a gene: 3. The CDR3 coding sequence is TGCAGCGAGGGACTAGCGGGCAACAATGAGCAGTTCTTC. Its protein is CSEGLAGNNEQFF.

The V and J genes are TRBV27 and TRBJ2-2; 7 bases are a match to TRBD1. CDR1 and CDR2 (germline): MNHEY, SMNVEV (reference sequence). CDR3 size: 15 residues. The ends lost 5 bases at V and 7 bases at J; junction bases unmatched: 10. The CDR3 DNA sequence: TGTGCCAGCAGTGCCCCGGACAGGAGACTCGGGGAGCTGTTTTTT. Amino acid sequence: CASSAPDRRLGELFF.

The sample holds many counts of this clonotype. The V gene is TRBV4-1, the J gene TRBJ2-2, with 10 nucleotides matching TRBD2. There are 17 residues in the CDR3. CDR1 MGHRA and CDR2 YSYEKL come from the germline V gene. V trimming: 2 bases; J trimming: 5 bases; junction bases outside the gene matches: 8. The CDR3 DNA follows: TGCGCCAGCAGCCAATACGAACTAGCGGGATTTACCGGGGAGCTGTTTTTT. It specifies CASSQYELAGFTGELFF.

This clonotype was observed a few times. The CDR3 DNA reads TGTGCCAGCAGCCCAGGAAAAGCTTTCTTT. Its protein is CASSPGKAFF. The J gene is TRBJ1-1, the V gene TRBV7-9; no firm D call. The length of the CDR3 is 10 residues. V was trimmed by 5 bases and J by 9 bases, leaving 7 bases between them. Per the germline V gene, CDR1 is SEHNR and CDR2 is FQNEAQ (reference sequence).

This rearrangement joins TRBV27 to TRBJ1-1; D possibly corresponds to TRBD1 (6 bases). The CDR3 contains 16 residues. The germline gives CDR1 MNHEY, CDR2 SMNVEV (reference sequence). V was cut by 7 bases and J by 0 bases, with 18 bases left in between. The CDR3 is CASTPGPDRLNTEAFF. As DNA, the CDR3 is TGTGCCAGCACCCCGGGCCCTGACAGGTTGAACACTGAAGCTTTCTTT.

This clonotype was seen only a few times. The DNA for the CDR3 is TGCGCCAGCAGCCAAGGTCTGACAGGGCAATCAGCCAAAAACATTCAGTACTTC. Protein product: CASSQGLTGQSAKNIQYF. The genes are TRBV4-1 and TRBJ2-4, with 7 bases aligning to TRBD1. V lost 1 base to trimming and J lost 0 bases; unmatched junction nucleotides: 9. The CDR3 loop spans 18 amino acids. Germline V gene lookup returns CDR1 MGHRA and CDR2 YSYEKL.

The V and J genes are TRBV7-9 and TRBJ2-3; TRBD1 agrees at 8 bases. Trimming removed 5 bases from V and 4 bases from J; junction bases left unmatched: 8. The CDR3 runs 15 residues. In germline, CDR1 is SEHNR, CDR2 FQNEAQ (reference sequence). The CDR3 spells CASSTPDRVSDTQYF. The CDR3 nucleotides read TGTGCCAGCAGCACCCCGGACAGGGTCTCAGATACGCAGTATTTT.

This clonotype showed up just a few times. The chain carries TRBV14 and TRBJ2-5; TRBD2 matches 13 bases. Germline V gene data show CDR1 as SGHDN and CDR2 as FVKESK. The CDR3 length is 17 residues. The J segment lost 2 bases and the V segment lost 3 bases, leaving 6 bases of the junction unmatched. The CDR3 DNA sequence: TGTGCCAGCAGCCATGGGACTAGCGGGAAGTATCAAGAGACCCAGTACTTC. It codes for CASSHGTSGKYQETQYF.

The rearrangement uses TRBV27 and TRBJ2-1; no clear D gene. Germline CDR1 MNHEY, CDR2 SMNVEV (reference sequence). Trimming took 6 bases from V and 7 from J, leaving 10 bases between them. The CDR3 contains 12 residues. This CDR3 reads CASSHGRNEQFF. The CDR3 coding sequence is TGTGCCAGCAGCCATGGTCGAAATGAGCAGTTCTTC.

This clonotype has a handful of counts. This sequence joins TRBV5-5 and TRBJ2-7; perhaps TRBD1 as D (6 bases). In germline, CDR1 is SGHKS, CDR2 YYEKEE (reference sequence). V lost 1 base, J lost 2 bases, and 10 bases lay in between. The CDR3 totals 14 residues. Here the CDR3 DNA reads TGTGCCAGCAGCTTGTGGACAGCCACCTACGAGCAGTACTTC. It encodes CASSLWTATYEQYF.

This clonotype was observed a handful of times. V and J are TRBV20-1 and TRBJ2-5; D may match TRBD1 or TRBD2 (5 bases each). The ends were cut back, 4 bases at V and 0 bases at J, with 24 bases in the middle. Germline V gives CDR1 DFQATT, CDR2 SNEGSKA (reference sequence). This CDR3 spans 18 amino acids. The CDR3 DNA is TGCAGTGCTATCCAGGGATTGGCGAACTGGGGGTACCAAGAGACCCAGTACTTC. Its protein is CSAIQGLANWGYQETQYF.

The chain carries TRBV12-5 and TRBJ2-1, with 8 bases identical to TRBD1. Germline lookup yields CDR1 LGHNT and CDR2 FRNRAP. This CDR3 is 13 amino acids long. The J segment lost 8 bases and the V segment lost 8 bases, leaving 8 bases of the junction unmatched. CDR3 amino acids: CASIQGASYEQFF. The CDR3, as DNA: TGTGCTAGTATCCAGGGGGCTAGTTATGAGCAGTTCTTC. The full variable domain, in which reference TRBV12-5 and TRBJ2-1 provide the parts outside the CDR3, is DARVTQTPRHKVTEMGQEVTMRCQPILGHNTVFWYRQTMMQGLELLAYFRNRAPLDDSGMPKDRFSAEMPDATLATLKIQPSEPRDSAVYFCASIQGASYEQFFGPGTRLTVL.

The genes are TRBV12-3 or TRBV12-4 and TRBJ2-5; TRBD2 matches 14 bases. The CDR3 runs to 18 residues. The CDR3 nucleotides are TGTACCATCTGTGCCCCGACTAGCGGGGGGGCTGGGCAAGAGACCCAGTACTTC. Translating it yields CTICAPTSGGAGQETQYF.

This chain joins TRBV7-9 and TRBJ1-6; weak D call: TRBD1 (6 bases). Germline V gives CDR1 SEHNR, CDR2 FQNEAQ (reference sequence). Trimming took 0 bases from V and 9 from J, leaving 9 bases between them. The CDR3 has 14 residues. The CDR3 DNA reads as TGTGCCAGCAGCTTAGCCGACAGGTTTTCACCCCTCCACTTT. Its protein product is CASSLADRFSPLHF.

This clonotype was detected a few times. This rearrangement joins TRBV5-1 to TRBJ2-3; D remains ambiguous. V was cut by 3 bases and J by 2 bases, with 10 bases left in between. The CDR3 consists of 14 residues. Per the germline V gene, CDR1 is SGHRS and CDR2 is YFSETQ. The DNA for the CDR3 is TGCGCCAGCAGCTACCGGAGAGACACAGATACGCAGTATTTT. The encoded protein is CASSYRRDTDTQYF.

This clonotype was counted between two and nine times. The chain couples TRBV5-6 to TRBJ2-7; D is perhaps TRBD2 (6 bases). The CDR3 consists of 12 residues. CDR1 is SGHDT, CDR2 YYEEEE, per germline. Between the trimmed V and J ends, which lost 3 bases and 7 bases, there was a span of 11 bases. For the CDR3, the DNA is TGTGCCAGCAGCTCAGCGGGTGGTGAGCAGTACTTC. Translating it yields CASSSAGGEQYF.

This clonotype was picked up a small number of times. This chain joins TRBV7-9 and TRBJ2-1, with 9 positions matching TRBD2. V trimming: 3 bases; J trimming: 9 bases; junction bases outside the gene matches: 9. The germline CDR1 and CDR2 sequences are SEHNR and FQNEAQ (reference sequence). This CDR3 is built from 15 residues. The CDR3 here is CASSFAAGGPPEQFF. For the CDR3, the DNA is TGTGCCAGCAGCTTCGCAGCGGGAGGCCCCCCTGAGCAGTTCTTC. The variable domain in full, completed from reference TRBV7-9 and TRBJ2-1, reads DTGVSQNPRHKITKRGQNVTFRCDPISEHNRLYWYRQTLGQGPEFLTYFQNEAQLEKSRLLSDRFSAERPKGSFSTLEIQRTEQGDSAMYLCASSFAAGGPPEQFFGPGTRLTVL.